This T cell receptor (beta chain) appears in the sequencing data of a study of T cell responses to AZD1222 COVID-19 vaccine. Broader study findings: No day 14 peak samples; only post-peak repertoires were characterized.

As to this clone: Antigen specificity is unknown.

Profiled with immunoSEQ multiplex PCR; TCRdb holds only in-frame clones, not every one. Among about 160,000 clones listed, about 91% were seen once. The CDR3 spans 20 residues. This TCR was sampled from an adult in good health. The V gene is TRBV21-1, the J gene TRBJ2-4; TRBD1 was called by the table and not checked on the DNA. TRBV21-1 is an annotated pseudogene. Sequenced here: peripheral blood, sampled on day 0 of AZD1222 vaccination. The CDR3 bases are TGTGCCAGCAGACCCAGGGACACCCTAAGCCCTCACCTAGCCAAAAACATTCAGTACTTC. Its translation: CASRPRDTLSPHLAKNIQYF.